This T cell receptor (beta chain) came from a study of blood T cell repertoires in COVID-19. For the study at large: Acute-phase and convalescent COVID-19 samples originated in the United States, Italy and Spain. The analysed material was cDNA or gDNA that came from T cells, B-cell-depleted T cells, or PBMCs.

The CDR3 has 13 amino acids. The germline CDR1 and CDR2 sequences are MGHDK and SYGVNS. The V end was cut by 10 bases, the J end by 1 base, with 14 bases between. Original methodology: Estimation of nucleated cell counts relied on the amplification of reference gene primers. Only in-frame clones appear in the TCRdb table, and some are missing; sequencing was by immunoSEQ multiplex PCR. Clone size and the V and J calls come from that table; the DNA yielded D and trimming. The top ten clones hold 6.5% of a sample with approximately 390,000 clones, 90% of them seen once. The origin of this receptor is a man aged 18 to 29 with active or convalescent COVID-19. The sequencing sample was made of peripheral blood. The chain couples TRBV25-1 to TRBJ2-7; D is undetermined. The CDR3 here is CATQKDGSYEQYF. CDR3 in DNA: TGTGCCACTCAGAAAGACGGGTCCTACGAGCAGTACTTC.